This T cell receptor beta chain is from a study of radiotherapy plus CTLA-4 blockade in lung cancer (dated by TCRdb to 2017 to 2018). At the level of the whole study: Among the enrolled patients, about 19% had an objective response, and about 30% reached disease control. Study-wide conclusions, independent of this receptor: Increased serum interferon-beta after radiation, together with early dynamic changes in blood T cell clones, were reported to be the strongest predictors of response. After treatment with radiotherapy and ipilimumab, TCR clones that originated in tumors expanded in peripheral blood.

The study tested focal radiation therapy combined with CTLA-4 blockade (ipilimumab) in patients with chemo-refractory metastatic non-small-cell lung cancer. Libraries were made using the immunoSEQ multiplex PCR assay. TCRdb retrieved this table from immuneACCESS and kept in-frame rearrangements only. Not all clones are present; in checked studies, unresolved V genes account for under half, and no reason is known for the remainder. The sample table records over 75,000 clones; around four fifths of these occur just once. The top ten clones comprise around 0.76% of the sample. This clone was seen only once. The antigen it recognizes is unknown. There are no base qualities to consult, and no much larger clone falls within one base. CDR1 and CDR2, looked up from the germline V gene (reference sequence), are MNHNY and SVGAGI. Reading from cysteine to phenylalanine, the CDR3 counts 15 amino acids. The entry retains the CDR3 DNA only, 45 bases that are in frame from base 1. Cut back by 5 bases and 2 bases, the V and J ends lie 12 bases apart.

This specimen consisted of peripheral blood, obtained from a patient treated with radiotherapy plus ipilimumab. Rearrangement joined TRBV6-6 to TRBJ2-2; TRBD2 could be the D gene, as 5 bases match. The sequence was collected from a human donor with non-small cell lung cancer who had stable disease on radiotherapy plus ipilimumab. The base sequence is TGTGCCAGCAGTCACGGACTGTTTAACACCGGGGAGCTGTTTTTT. It encodes CASSHGLFNTGELFF.